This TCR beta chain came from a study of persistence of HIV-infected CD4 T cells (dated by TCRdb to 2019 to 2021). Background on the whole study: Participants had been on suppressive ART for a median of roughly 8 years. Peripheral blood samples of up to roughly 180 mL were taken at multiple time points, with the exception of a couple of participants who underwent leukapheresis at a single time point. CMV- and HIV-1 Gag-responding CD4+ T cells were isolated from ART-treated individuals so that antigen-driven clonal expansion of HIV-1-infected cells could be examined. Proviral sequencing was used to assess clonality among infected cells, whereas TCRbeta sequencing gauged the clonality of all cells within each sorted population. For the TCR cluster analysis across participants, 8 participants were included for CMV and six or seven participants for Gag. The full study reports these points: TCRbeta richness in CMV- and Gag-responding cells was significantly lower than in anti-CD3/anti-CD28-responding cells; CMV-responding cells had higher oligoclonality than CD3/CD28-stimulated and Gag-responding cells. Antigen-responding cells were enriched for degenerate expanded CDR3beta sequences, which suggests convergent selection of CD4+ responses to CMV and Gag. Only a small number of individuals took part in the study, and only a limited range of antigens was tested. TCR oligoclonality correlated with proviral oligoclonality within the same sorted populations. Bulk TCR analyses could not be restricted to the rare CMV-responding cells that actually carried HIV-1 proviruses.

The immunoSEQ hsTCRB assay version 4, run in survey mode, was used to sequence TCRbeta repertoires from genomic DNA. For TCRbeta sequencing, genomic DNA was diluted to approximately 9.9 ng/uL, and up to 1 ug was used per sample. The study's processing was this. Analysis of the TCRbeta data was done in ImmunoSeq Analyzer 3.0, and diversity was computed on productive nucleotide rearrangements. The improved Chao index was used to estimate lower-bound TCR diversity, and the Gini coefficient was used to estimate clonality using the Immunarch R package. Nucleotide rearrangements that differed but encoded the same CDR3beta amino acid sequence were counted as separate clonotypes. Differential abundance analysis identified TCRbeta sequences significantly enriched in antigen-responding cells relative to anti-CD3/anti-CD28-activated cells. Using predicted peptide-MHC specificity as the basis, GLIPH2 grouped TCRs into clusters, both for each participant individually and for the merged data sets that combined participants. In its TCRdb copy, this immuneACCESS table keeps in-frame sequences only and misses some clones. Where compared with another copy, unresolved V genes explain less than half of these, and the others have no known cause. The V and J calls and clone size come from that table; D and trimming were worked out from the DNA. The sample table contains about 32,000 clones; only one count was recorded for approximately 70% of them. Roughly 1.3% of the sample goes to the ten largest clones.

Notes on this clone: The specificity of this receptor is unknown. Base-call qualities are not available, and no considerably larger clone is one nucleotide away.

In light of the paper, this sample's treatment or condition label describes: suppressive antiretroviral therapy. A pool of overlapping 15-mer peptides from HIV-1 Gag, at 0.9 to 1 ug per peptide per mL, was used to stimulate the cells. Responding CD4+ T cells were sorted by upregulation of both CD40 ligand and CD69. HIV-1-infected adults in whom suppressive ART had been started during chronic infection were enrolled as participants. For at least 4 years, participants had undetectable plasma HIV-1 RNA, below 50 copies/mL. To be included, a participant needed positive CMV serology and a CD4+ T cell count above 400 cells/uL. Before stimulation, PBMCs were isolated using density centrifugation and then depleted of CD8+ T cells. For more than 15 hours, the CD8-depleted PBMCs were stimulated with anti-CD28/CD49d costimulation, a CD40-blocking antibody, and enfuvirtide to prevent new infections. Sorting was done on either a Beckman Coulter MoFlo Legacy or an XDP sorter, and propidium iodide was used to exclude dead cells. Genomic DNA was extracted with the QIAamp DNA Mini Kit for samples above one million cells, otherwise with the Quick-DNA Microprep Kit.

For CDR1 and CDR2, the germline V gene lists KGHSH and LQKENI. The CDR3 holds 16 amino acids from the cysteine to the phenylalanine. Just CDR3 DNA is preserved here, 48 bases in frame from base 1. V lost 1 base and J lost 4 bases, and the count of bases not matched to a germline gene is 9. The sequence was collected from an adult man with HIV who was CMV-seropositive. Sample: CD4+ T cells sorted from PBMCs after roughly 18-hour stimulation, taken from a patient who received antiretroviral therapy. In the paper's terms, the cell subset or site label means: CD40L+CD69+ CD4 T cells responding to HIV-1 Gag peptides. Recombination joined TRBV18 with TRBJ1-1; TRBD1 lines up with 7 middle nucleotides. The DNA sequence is TGTGCCAGCTCACCACAGAAGGGGGCACGGAGCACTGAAGCTTTCTTT. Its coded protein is CASSPQKGARSTEAFF.